The 20 T cell receptor beta chains reported below all come from one sample, sequenced in a study of technical replicates of blood from a few donors. TCRdb keeps only in-frame clones here, not all; method: immunoSEQ multiplex PCR. In the table there are approximately 60,000 clones, around 87% of which are singletons. Source material: PBMCs. The receptors come from a human donor in good health. Some clones in this sample may be carry-over from other donors' samples.

The rearrangement joins TRBV6-5 to TRBJ1-1, with unresolved D. CDR1 is MNHEY, CDR2 SVGAGI, per germline. This CDR3 has 13 amino acids. Trimming removed 4 bases from V and 4 bases from J, with 10 bases in between. The CDR3 nucleotides read TGTGCCAGCAGTTCCTTGGAGGGCACTGAAGCTTTCTTT. This translates into CASSSLEGTEAFF.

V is TRBV28 and J is TRBJ2-7; perhaps TRBD1 as D (6 bases). CDR1 and CDR2 from the germline V gene are MDHEN and SYDVKM. The CDR3 spans 14 residues. The V end lost 2 bases, the J end lost 3 bases, and 11 bases lay between the germline ends. CDR3 in amino acids: CASSLQGFDYEQYF. CDR3 bases: TGTGCCAGCAGTTTACAGGGGTTCGACTACGAGCAGTACTTC.

This clone was picked up a small number of times. This chain uses TRBV9 with TRBJ2-1, with TRBD2 as a possible D gene (6 bases). CDR1 and CDR2 (germline): SGDLS, YYNGEE. The CDR3 is 15 amino acids. V lost 4 bases to trimming and J lost 6 bases, with 17 bases between them. The CDR3 sequence is CASSRPKEGGNEQFF. In DNA form, the CDR3 reads TGTGCCAGCAGCAGACCGAAGGAGGGTGGCAATGAGCAGTTCTTC.

The count of this clone is one. V and J are TRBV4-2 and TRBJ2-3, with D perhaps matching TRBD1 (5 bases). V dropped 6 bases and J dropped 2 bases, with 12 bases sitting between them. The CDR3 length is 14 residues. Germline assignment: CDR1 LGHNA and CDR2 YNFKEQ. CDR3 residues: CASSTGDTTDTQYF. In DNA, the CDR3 is TGTGCCAGCAGTACAGGAGACACCACAGATACGCAGTATTTT.

This chain uses TRBV5-1 with TRBJ2-1; TRBD2 agrees at 8 bases. CDR3 size: 20 residues. The germline V gene has CDR1 SGHRS and CDR2 YFSETQ. The trim removed 2 bases at V and 0 bases at J, leaving 16 bases unmatched. CDR3 amino acids: CASSFGPRTSSRSSYNEQFF. Here the CDR3 DNA reads TGCGCCAGCAGCTTCGGACCCCGGACTAGCTCACGGAGCTCCTACAATGAGCAGTTCTTC. Full variable domain (rest looked up from reference TRBV5-1 and TRBJ2-1): KAGVTQTPRYLIKTRGQQVTLSCSPISGHRSVSWYQQTPGQGLQFLFEYFSETQRNKGNFPGRFSGRQFSNSRSEMNVSTLELGDSALYLCASSFGPRTSSRSSYNEQFFGPGTRLTVL.

The chain couples TRBV4-2 to TRBJ1-5; D ambiguous. This CDR3 spans 17 amino acids. Germline-derived CDR1 and CDR2 are LGHNA and YNFKEQ. The V end was cut by 3 bases, the J end by 2 bases, with 17 bases between. The CDR3 DNA reads as TGTGCCAGCAGCCAGGAGACGACAAGGGAGGGCAATCAGCCCCAGCATTTT. It specifies CASSQETTREGNQPQHF.

A few counts support this clone. The chain is built from TRBV27 and TRBJ1-6; D is possibly TRBD1 (5 bases). Germline V gene data show CDR1 as MNHEY and CDR2 as SMNVEV (reference sequence). V was pared by 5 bases and J by 6 bases, with 11 bases between. The CDR3 totals 14 residues. The CDR3 reads CASSLDRFNSPLHF. The CDR3 DNA reads TGTGCCAGCAGTCTAGACAGATTTAATTCACCCCTCCACTTT.

The chain has TRBV7-2 and TRBJ2-3; 8 positions agree with TRBD2. After removal of 7 bases from V and 0 bases from J, the junction contained 9 bases not matched to a gene. The CDR3 runs 16 residues. From germline, CDR1 is SGHTA and CDR2 FQGNSA. CDR3 residues: CASTPERGYSTDTQYF. The CDR3 coding sequence is TGTGCCAGCACTCCAGAGCGGGGGTATAGCACAGATACGCAGTATTTT. The full variable domain, its missing parts supplied by reference TRBV7-2 and TRBJ2-3, is GAGVSQSPSNKVTEKGKDVELRCDPISGHTALYWYRQSLGQGLEFLIYFQGNSAPDKSGLPSDRFSAERTGGSVSTLTIQRTQQEDSAVYLCASTPERGYSTDTQYFGPGTRLTVL.

The chain couples TRBV27 to TRBJ2-7, with 9 bases matching TRBD1. With V trimmed by 2 bases and J by 0 bases, 2 bases remained unmatched. Germline CDR1 reads MNHEY; CDR2 reads SMNVEV (reference sequence). CDR3 length equals 15 residues. The CDR3 here is CASSLGTGNSYEQYF. The DNA of the CDR3 is TGTGCCAGCAGTTTAGGGACAGGGAACTCCTACGAGCAGTACTTC.

The chain employs TRBV14 and TRBJ2-1; D might be TRBD1 (6 bases). The CDR3 totals 16 residues. V dropped 1 base and J dropped 7 bases, with 17 bases sitting between them. Germline V lookup: CDR1 SGHDN, CDR2 FVKESK. CDR3 coding DNA: TGTGCCAGCAGCCAAGGGGACAAACTTTGGACGAATGAGCAGTTCTTC. This gives the protein CASSQGDKLWTNEQFF.

The chain couples TRBV28 to TRBJ2-6; a possible D gene is TRBD1 (5 bases). The CDR3 consists of 16 residues. CDR1 MDHEN and CDR2 SYDVKM come from the germline V gene. Trimming left V 2 bases short and J 9 bases short, with 17 bases between. The CDR3 loop reads CASSLSNQGWVNVLTF. DNA for the CDR3: TGTGCCAGCAGTTTAAGTAACCAGGGATGGGTCAACGTCCTGACTTTC.

The rearrangement joins TRBV18 to TRBJ2-7; D possibly corresponds to TRBD2 (5 bases). CDR3 length equals 14 residues. Germline CDR1 reads KGHSH; CDR2 reads LQKENI. V was clipped by 3 bases and J by 0 bases, with 9 bases between them. The CDR3, as DNA: TGTGCCAGCTCACCCCCCCGGGGCTCCTACGAGCAGTACTTC. Translating gives CASSPPRGSYEQYF.

V gene TRBV7-8 combines with J gene TRBJ2-7; weak D call: TRBD1 (6 bases). V shed 5 bases and J shed 3 bases, with 11 bases lying between them. The CDR3 extends over 13 amino acids. Germline CDR1 reads SGHVS; CDR2 reads FQNEAQ. CDR3 amino acids: CASSTGQYYEQYF. The CDR3 nucleotides are TGTGCCAGCAGCACCGGACAGTACTACGAGCAGTACTTC. The full variable domain, in which reference TRBV7-8 and TRBJ2-7 provide the parts outside the CDR3, is GAGVSQSPRYKVAKRGQDVALRCDPISGHVSLFWYQQALGQGPEFLTYFQNEAQLDKSGLPSDRFFAERPEGSVSTLKIQRTQQEDSAVYLCASSTGQYYEQYFGPGTRLTVT.

The chain has TRBV7-3 and TRBJ2-2; 7 bases map to TRBD2. This CDR3 comprises 13 residues. The V gene end was trimmed by 11 bases and the J gene end by 4 bases; junction bases not matched to a gene: 7. Looked up from germline, CDR1 is SGHTA and CDR2 is FQGTGA. Here the CDR3 reads CACGASGTGELFF. In DNA, the CDR3 is TGTGCCTGCGGGGCTAGCGGCACCGGGGAGCTGTTTTTT.

This clone has just one count. The chain uses TRBV6-1 and TRBJ2-7; TRBD1 aligns across 7 bases. Germline values: CDR1 MNHNS, CDR2 SASEGT. The CDR3 extends over 13 amino acids. The junction had 8 bases not matched to a gene; V was cut back by 8 bases and J by 4 bases. CDR3: CASELTGRYEQYF. The CDR3 DNA reads TGTGCCAGCGAGTTGACAGGGCGGTACGAGCAGTACTTC.

The rearrangement joins TRBV19 to TRBJ2-7; 9 bases align to TRBD1. Trimming took 2 bases from V and 5 from J; bases not matched to a gene: 7. The CDR3 runs 15 residues. In germline, CDR1 is LNHDA, CDR2 SQIVND (reference sequence). In DNA, the CDR3 is TGTGCCAGTAGTATATTGGACAGGGGACGGGACGAGCAGTACTTC. Protein sequence: CASSILDRGRDEQYF.

The genes are TRBV6-5 and TRBJ1-2; unclear D gene. V was pared by 0 bases and J by 3 bases, with 14 bases between. Germline CDR1 and CDR2: MNHEY and SVGAGI. CDR3 length equals 16 residues. Written as DNA, the CDR3 is TGTGCCAGCAGTTACTCGGCGGAATCCCGTCACTATGGCTACACCTTC. Translating gives CASSYSAESRHYGYTF.

The CDR3 region is CASSQDWIAGGGETQYF. CDR3 DNA sequence: TGTGCCAGCAGCCAAGATTGGATAGCGGGGGGTGGGGAGACCCAGTACTTC. The V call is TRBV4-2, the J call TRBJ2-5; 10 positions match TRBD2. The CDR3 runs to 17 residues. Trimming at V came to 0 bases and at J to 5 bases, leaving 9 bases not matched to a gene. CDR1 is LGHNA and CDR2 is YNFKEQ in the germline V gene.

For the CDR3, the DNA is TGTGCCAGCAGTTACATGCGCGGTGGCACAGATACGCAGTATTTT. It translates to CASSYMRGGTDTQYF. The chain links TRBV6-5 to TRBJ2-3; D remains ambiguous. Trimming cost V 2 bases and J 1 base, with 10 bases left between them. CDR1 and CDR2 from the germline V gene are MNHEY and SVGAGI. The CDR3 loop spans 15 amino acids.

This clone has more than one count but fewer than ten. The V and J genes are TRBV7-9 and TRBJ1-5; D not certain. Trimming pared 8 bases from V and 0 bases from J, leaving 8 bases between. This CDR3 comprises 13 residues. The V gene's germline CDR1 is SEHNR and CDR2 FQNEAQ (reference sequence). This CDR3 is CASADHSNQPQHF. CDR3 nucleotides: TGTGCCAGCGCAGATCATAGCAATCAGCCCCAGCATTTT. Together with reference TRBV7-9 and TRBJ1-5, the CDR3 gives the full variable domain: DTGVSQNPRHKITKRGQNVTFRCDPISEHNRLYWYRQTLGQGPEFLTYFQNEAQLEKSRLLSDRFSAERPKGSFSTLEIQRTEQGDSAMYLCASADHSNQPQHFGDGTRLSIL.